This T cell receptor (beta chain) stems from a study of control samples from healthy donors and cancer patients. TCRdb's copy holds only in-frame clones and misses some; the assay was immunoSEQ multiplex PCR. Seen here are some 410,000 clones, 80% to 95% observed once, and the top ten hold 6% to 7%. The sequencing sample was made of PBMCs. The receptor was isolated from a man aged 35 to 55 with head and neck cancer.

CDR3 residues: CASSLPFPGRPYEQYF. CDR3 in DNA: TGTGCCAGCAGCTTGCCCTTTCCAGGCAGGCCGTACGAGCAGTACTTC. J is TRBJ2-7 and V is TRBV5-6; D uncertain. The length of the CDR3 is 16 residues. V was cut by 1 base and J by 4 bases, with 18 bases left in between. Germline V lookup: CDR1 SGHDT, CDR2 YYEEEE.